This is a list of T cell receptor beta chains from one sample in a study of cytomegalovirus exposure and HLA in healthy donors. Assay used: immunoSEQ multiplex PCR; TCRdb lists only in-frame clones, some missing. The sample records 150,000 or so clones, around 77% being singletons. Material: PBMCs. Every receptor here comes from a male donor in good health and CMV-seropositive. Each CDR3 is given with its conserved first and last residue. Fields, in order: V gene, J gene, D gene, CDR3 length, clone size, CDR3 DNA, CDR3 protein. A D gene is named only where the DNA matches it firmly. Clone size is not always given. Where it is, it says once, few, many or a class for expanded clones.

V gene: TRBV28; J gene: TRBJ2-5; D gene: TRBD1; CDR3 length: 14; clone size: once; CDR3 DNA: TGTGCCAGCAGTCGTAGACAGGGTCGGGAGACCCAGTACTTC; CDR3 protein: CASSRRQGRETQYF
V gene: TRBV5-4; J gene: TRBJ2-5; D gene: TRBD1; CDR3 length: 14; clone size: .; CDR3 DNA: TGTGCCAGCAGCGACCCAGGGGGCGTAGAGACCCAGTACTTC; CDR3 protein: CASSDPGGVETQYF
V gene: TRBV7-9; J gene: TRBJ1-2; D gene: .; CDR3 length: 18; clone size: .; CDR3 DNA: TGTGCCAGCAGCTTCTTTCCTCCGGACAGTTTCACGAACTATGGCTACACCTTC; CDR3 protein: CASSFFPPDSFTNYGYTF
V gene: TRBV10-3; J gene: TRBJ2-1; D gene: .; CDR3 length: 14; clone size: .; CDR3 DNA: TGTGCCATCAGTGAGTTGCGGGGCTCGGGGGAGCAGTTCTTC; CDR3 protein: CAISELRGSGEQFF
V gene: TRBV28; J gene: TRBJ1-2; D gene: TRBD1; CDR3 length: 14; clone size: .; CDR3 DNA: TGTGCCGGAGGCCCAGGACAGGGGGCATATGGCTACACCTTC; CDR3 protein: CAGGPGQGAYGYTF
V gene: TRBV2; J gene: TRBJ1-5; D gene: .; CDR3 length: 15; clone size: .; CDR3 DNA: TGTGCCAGCAGTGAAGGGCTCGATAGCAATCAGCCCCAGCATTTT; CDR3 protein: CASSEGLDSNQPQHF
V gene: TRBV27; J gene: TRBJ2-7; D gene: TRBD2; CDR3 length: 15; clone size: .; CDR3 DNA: TGTGCCAGCAGCCGGCCAGGAGCGGGGGCCTACGAGCAGTACTTC; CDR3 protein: CASSRPGAGAYEQYF
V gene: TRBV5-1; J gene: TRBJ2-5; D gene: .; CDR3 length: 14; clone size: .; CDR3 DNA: TGCGCCAGCAGCCCAGGCGGGATACAAGAGACCCAGTACTTC; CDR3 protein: CASSPGGIQETQYF
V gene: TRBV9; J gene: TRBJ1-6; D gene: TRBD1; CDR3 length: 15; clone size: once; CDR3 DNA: TGTGCCAGCAGCTCGATGACAGGGCAAAATTCACCCCTCCACTTT; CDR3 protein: CASSSMTGQNSPLHF
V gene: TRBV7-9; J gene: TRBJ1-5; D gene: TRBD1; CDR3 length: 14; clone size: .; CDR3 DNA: TGTGCCAGCAGCTTAGCAGGGGGCGAGCAGCCCCAGCATTTT; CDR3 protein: CASSLAGGEQPQHF
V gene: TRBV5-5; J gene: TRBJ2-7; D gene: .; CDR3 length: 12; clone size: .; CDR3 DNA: TGTGCCAGCAGCCAAGTCCCCGGTGAGCAGTACTTC; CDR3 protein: CASSQVPGEQYF
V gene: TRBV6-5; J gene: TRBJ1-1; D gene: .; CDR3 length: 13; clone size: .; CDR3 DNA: TGTGCCAGCAGAACAGGGCGTGGCACTGAAGCTTTCTTT; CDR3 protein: CASRTGRGTEAFF
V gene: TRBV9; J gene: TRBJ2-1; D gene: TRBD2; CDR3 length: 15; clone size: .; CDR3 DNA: TGTGCCAGCAGCGTAGAGACTAGCGGGAGTAGTGAGCAGTTCTTC; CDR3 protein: CASSVETSGSSEQFF
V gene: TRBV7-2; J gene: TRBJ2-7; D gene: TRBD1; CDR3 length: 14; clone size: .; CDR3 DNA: TGTGCCAGCAGCCGGGACAGGGGGTCTTACGAGCAGTACTTC; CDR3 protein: CASSRDRGSYEQYF
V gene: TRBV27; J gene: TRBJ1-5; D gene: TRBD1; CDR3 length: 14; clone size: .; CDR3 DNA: TGTGCCAGCAGTCCACAGGGGGCGGTTCAGCCCCAGCATTTT; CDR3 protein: CASSPQGAVQPQHF
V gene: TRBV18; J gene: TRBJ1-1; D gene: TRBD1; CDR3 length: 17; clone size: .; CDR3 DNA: TGTGCCAGCTCACCACTGGAGGGGGCGATTGCGGGCACTGAAGCTTTCTTT; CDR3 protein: CASSPLEGAIAGTEAFF
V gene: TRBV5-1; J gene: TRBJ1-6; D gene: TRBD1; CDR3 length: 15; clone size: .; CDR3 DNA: TGCGCCAGCAGGGATTCCGGGACAGGGTACTCACCCCTCCACTTT; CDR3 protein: CASRDSGTGYSPLHF
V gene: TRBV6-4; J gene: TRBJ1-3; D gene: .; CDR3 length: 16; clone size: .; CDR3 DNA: TGTGCCAGCAGAAGACTTTTGGAGGGGACGAGAAACACCATATATTTT; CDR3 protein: CASRRLLEGTRNTIYF
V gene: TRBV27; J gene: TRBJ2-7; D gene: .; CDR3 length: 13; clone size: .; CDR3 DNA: TGTGCCAGCAGGACTGGGGGGACGGGCGAGCAGTACTTC; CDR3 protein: CASRTGGTGEQYF
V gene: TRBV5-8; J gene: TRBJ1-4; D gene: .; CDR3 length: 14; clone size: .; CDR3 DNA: TGTGCCAGCACCCCCCTGGGGCATGGTGAAAAACTGTTTTTT; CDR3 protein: CASTPLGHGEKLFF
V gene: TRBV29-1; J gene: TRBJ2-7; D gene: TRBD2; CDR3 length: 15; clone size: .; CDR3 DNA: TGCAGCGTTGACCTAGCGGGGGGCAGACCCTACGAGCAGTACTTC; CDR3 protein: CSVDLAGGRPYEQYF
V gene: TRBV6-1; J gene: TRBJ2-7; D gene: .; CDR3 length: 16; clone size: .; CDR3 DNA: TGTGCCAGCAGTGAATGGATTTCTCGGACACTTTACGAGCAGTACTTC; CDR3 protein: CASSEWISRTLYEQYF
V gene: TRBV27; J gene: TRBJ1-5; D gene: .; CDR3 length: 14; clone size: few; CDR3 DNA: TGTGCCAGCCGGGGTGGCGGTAGCAATCAGCCCCAGCATTTT; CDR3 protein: CASRGGGSNQPQHF